The 20 T cell receptor beta chains reported below all come from one sample, sequenced in a study of blood T cell repertoires in COVID-19. Sequencing used immunoSEQ multiplex PCR; TCRdb keeps in-frame clones, though not all of them. Here the sample spans 200,000 to 300,000 clones, approximately 81% being singletons. Sequencing was done on a sample of peripheral blood. These receptor sequences come from a man between 60 and 75 years old with acute or convalescent COVID-19.

CDR3 region: CASSETSSGGYNEQFF. In nucleotides, the CDR3 is TGTGCCAGCAGTGAAACTTCCAGCGGGGGGTACAATGAGCAGTTCTTC. This chain links TRBV6-1 with TRBJ2-1; 9 bases agree with TRBD2. Germline CDR1 reads MNHNS; CDR2 reads SASEGT. The CDR3 totals 16 residues. The J segment lost 4 bases and the V segment lost 2 bases, leaving 6 bases of the junction unmatched.

This clone was seen just once. The rearrangement joins TRBV28 to TRBJ1-2; D is unresolved. The CDR3 is 13 amino acids. Germline-derived CDR1 and CDR2 are MDHEN and SYDVKM. The V gene lost 6 bases and the J gene lost 5 bases, with 13 bases spanning the gap. CDR3 sequence (DNA): TGTGCCAGCAGGGAACCGGGGAAGTATGGCTACACCTTC. This sequence encodes CASREPGKYGYTF.

The V gene is TRBV19, the J gene TRBJ2-7; TRBD2 agrees at 10 bases. V shed 5 bases, J shed 0 bases, and the junction held 1 base outside the gene matches. Germline V gene data show CDR1 as LNHDA and CDR2 as SQIVND (reference sequence). The CDR3 is 14 residues long. The CDR3 loop reads CASSQREGSYEQYF. The CDR3 DNA is TGTGCCAGTAGTCAGCGGGAGGGCTCCTACGAGCAGTACTTC.

V usage is TRBV20-1 and J usage is TRBJ2-1, with 11 nucleotides matching TRBD2. The germline CDR1 and CDR2 sequences are DFQATT and SNEGSKA (reference sequence). Trimming removed 3 bases from V and 6 bases from J; junction bases left unmatched: 22. The CDR3 extends over 20 amino acids. The CDR3 sequence is CSASPPRGLAALGSGNEQFF. The CDR3 region has the DNA TGCAGTGCTAGTCCTCCTCGGGGACTAGCGGCACTAGGGTCAGGCAATGAGCAGTTCTTC.

The chain couples TRBV10-1 to TRBJ1-1; perhaps TRBD1 as D (6 bases). Per the germline V gene, CDR1 is WNHNN and CDR2 is SYGVQD (reference sequence). CDR3 length: 13 residues. V was cut by 11 bases and J by 0 bases, with 13 bases left in between. This CDR3 reads CACRRDMNTEAFF. Written as DNA, the CDR3 is TGCGCCTGCCGAAGGGACATGAACACTGAAGCTTTCTTT.

This rearrangement joins TRBV9 to TRBJ2-7; 8 nucleotides align to TRBD2. Germline V lookup: CDR1 SGDLS, CDR2 YYNGEE. The J segment lost 2 bases and the V segment lost 2 bases, leaving 9 bases of the junction unmatched. The CDR3 contains 16 residues. The CDR3 DNA reads as TGTGCCAGCAGCGTTCCACTTGGACTAGCCGCCTACGAGCAGTACTTC. As protein: CASSVPLGLAAYEQYF.

This clone was found a few times. The gene calls are TRBV28 and TRBJ2-7; 11 nucleotides line up with TRBD2. With V trimmed by 5 bases and J by 3 bases, 15 bases remained unmatched. Germline CDR1 and CDR2: MDHEN and SYDVKM. The CDR3 runs to 18 residues. The CDR3 protein is CASSVAGTSGREGYEQYF. The CDR3, as DNA: TGTGCCAGCAGTGTTGCCGGGACTAGCGGTAGGGAGGGCTACGAGCAGTACTTC.

V and J are TRBV9 and TRBJ1-3; TRBD1 matches at 8 bases. The J segment lost 4 bases and the V segment lost 4 bases, leaving 10 bases of the junction unmatched. CDR1 and CDR2 (germline): SGDLS, YYNGEE. The CDR3 has 16 amino acids. The chain's CDR3 is CASSTQGTGSGNTIYF. The CDR3 DNA follows: TGTGCCAGCAGCACGCAAGGGACAGGCTCCGGAAACACCATATATTTT.

About this clone itself: Relative to the germline gene, one junction end is altered; a read error may explain this. As DNA, the CDR3 is TGTGCTAGCAGCTTAGCATTTAGCGGGAGGGCCAATGAGCAGTTCTTC. It yields the protein CASSLAFSGRANEQFF. V is TRBV7-7 and J is TRBJ2-1; 11 bases agree with TRBD2. CDR1 is SSHAT and CDR2 is FNYEAQ in the germline V gene (reference sequence). The CDR3 is made up of 16 amino acids. Supplemented by reference TRBV7-7 and TRBJ2-1, the full variable domain reads GAGVSQSPRYKVTKRGQDVTLRCDPISSHATLYWYQQALGQGPEFLTYFNYEAQPDKSGLPSDRFSAERPEGSISTLTIQRTEQRDSAMYRCASSLAFSGRANEQFFGPGTRLTVL.

The chain employs TRBV7-3 and TRBJ2-3; 7 bases map to TRBD2. Germline V gene data show CDR1 as SGHTA and CDR2 as FQGTGA. CDR3 length equals 16 residues. V lost 1 base, J lost 4 bases, and 8 bases stayed unmatched. The DNA for the CDR3 is TGTGCCAGCAGCTTAAGGAGCGGGGAGAGTCCAGATACGCAGTATTTT. This encodes CASSLRSGESPDTQYF.

V and J are TRBV7-2 and TRBJ2-6; TRBD1 aligns across 8 bases. With V trimmed by 9 bases and J by 2 bases, 6 bases remained unmatched. The CDR3 extends over 15 amino acids. Germline-derived CDR1 and CDR2 are SGHTA and FQGNSA. CDR3 nucleotides: TGTGCCAGTGGGACGACAGGGGCTGGGGCCAACGTCCTGACTTTC. Encoded protein: CASGTTGAGANVLTF.

This clone was seen a few times. This sequence joins TRBV5-1 and TRBJ2-7; 7 nucleotides match TRBD1. Per germline, CDR1 SGHRS and CDR2 YFSETQ. The trim removed 4 bases at V and 2 bases at J, leaving 9 bases unmatched. This CDR3 comprises 15 residues. CDR3 in amino acids: CASSPSGTVPYEQYF. The CDR3 region has the DNA TGCGCCAGCAGCCCCTCCGGGACAGTACCCTACGAGCAGTACTTC.

The J gene is TRBJ1-4, the V gene TRBV6-5, with no clear D. Germline assignment: CDR1 MNHEY and CDR2 SVGAGI. V gave up 3 bases and J gave up 7 bases, with 15 bases separating them. CDR3 size: 15 residues. The CDR3 sequence is CASSYTVSPGEKLFF. In DNA form, the CDR3 reads TGTGCCAGCAGTTATACAGTCTCGCCTGGTGAAAAACTGTTTTTT.

The chain carries TRBV3-1 (or the pseudogene TRBV3-2) and TRBJ2-2; a weak D match, TRBD2 (5 bases). V lost 5 bases and J 7 bases, leaving 14 bases between the germline ends. Germline V CDR1 and CDR2: LGHDT, YNNKEL (reference sequence). The CDR3 sequence is 14 residues long. The CDR3 region has the DNA TGTGCCAGCAGCAACCGGGGAGAGGGCGGGGAGCTGTTTTTT. Amino acid sequence: CASSNRGEGGELFF.

The chain carries TRBV28 and TRBJ1-1, with D perhaps TRBD1 (5 bases). V lost 3 bases and J lost 3, with 14 bases in between. The CDR3 is 15 amino acids. CDR1 and CDR2 from the germline V gene are MDHEN and SYDVKM. CDR3 sequence reads: CASSLDLGGDTEAFF. CDR3 in DNA: TGTGCCAGCAGTTTGGACCTTGGAGGGGACACTGAAGCTTTCTTT.

This clone came up a few times. The V and J genes are TRBV6-5 and TRBJ2-7; maybe TRBD1 (5 bases). CDR3 length equals 15 residues. CDR1 and CDR2 from the germline V gene are MNHEY and SVGAGI. V was shortened by 2 bases and J by 7 bases, with 18 bases between the two germline ends. The CDR3 loop reads CASSYPQRSGAEQYF. As DNA, the CDR3 is TGTGCCAGCAGTTACCCGCAAAGATCTGGGGCGGAGCAGTACTTC.

This CDR3 is CASSLMLAGGDTQYF. The CDR3 nucleotides read TGTGCCAGCAGCTTGATGCTAGCGGGGGGAGATACGCAGTATTTT. The chain combines TRBV5-4 with TRBJ2-3; 11 positions match TRBD2. Germline V gene sequence: CDR1 SGHNT, CDR2 YYREEE (reference sequence). The CDR3 contains 15 residues. The J segment lost 5 bases and the V segment lost 1 base, leaving 3 bases of the junction unmatched.

This chain uses TRBV6-2 or TRBV6-3 with TRBJ1-5, with D possibly being TRBD1 (6 bases). Per germline, CDR1 MNHEY and CDR2 SVGEGT. Trimming took off 5 bases at V and 4 bases at J, with 15 bases between the two ends. The CDR3 spans 15 residues. This CDR3 reads CASSLPGTLNQPQHF. For the CDR3, the DNA is TGTGCCAGCAGTCTCCCAGGGACACTTAATCAGCCCCAGCATTTT.

This clone has a single count. The chain employs TRBV14 and TRBJ2-2, with 10 bases aligning to TRBD1. V was pared by 4 bases and J by 5 bases, with 4 bases of the junction left unmatched. This CDR3 has 15 amino acids. CDR1 is SGHDN and CDR2 is FVKESK in the germline V gene. CDR3 sequence (DNA): TGTGCCAGCAGCCGACAGGGGGCGAGGACCGGGGAGCTGTTTTTT. It codes for CASSRQGARTGELFF.

The V call is TRBV23-1, the J call TRBJ2-7; maybe TRBD1 (5 bases). TRBV23-1 is marked as an open reading frame, function uncertain. Between the trimmed V and J ends, which lost 7 bases and 2 bases, there was a span of 6 bases. This CDR3 has 11 residues. The DNA for the CDR3 is TGCGCCAGCACGGACACCTACGAGCAGTACTTC. As protein: CASTDTYEQYF.